This TCR beta chain was captured by sequencing in a study of graft-versus-host responses after intestinal transplantation. With V trimmed by 2 bases and J by 4 bases, 5 bases remained unmatched. The CDR3 has 14 residues. Per the germline V gene, CDR1 is SGHRS and CDR2 is YFSETQ. The repertoire was sequenced with immunoSEQ multiplex PCR; TCRdb's copy has only in-frame clones and lacks some. Of 120,000 or so clones listed, just over 90% were seen once; the top ten hold about 0.51%. For this clone: Its antigen is not known.

The TCR originated in a human donor who received an intestinal transplant. The chain recombines TRBV5-1 with TRBJ2-7; 8 bases line up with TRBD1. The sample was unstimulated CD8+ T cells sorted from spleen or lymph node cells, taken before intestinal transplant. In nucleotides, the CDR3 is TGCGCCAGCAGCTTAGGGACAGGATTATACGAGCAGTACTTC. This encodes CASSLGTGLYEQYF.